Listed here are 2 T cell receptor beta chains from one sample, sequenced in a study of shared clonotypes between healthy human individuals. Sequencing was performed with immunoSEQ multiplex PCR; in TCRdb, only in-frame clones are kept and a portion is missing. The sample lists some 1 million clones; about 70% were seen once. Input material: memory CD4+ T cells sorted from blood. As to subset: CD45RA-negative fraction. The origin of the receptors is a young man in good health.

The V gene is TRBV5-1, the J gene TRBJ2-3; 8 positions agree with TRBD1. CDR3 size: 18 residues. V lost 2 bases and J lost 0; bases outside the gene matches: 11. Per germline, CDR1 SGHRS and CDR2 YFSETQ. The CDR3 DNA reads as TGCGCCAGCAGCTTTACTCTCTCGACAGGGGTAAGCACAGATACGCAGTATTTT. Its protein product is CASSFTLSTGVSTDTQYF. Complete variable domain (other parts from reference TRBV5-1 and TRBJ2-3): KAGVTQTPRYLIKTRGQQVTLSCSPISGHRSVSWYQQTPGQGLQFLFEYFSETQRNKGNFPGRFSGRQFSNSRSEMNVSTLELGDSALYLCASSFTLSTGVSTDTQYFGPGTRLTVL.

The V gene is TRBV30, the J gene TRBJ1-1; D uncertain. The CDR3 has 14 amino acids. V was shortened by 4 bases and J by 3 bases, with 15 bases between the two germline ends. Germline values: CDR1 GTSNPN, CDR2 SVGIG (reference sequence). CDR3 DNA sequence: TGTGCCTGGACAAAAGGTGTGGGGTACACTGAAGCTTTCTTT. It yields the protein CAWTKGVGYTEAFF.